A selection of T cell receptor beta chains follows, all from one sample in a study of CD8 T cells in ankylosing spondylitis. TCRdb analysed the 5' RACE reads with MiXCR anew, one entry per CDR3 protein. The sample has some 250,000 distinct CDR3 sequences, approximately 11% seen once. Sequenced input: blood, either unsorted or a sorted T cell fraction (not recorded which). These receptors all come from a male donor with ankylosing spondylitis or in good health (not recorded which). CDR3s include the opening cysteine and the closing phenylalanine or tryptophan. D genes are given only for firm matches. Only part of the rows carry a size: once, few, many, or a class if the clone is expanded.

clone_size	d_call	v_call	j_call	cdr3_aa	cdr3_nt
many	TRBD1	TRBV7-9	TRBJ2-7	CASSFSTGGGEQYF	TGTGCCAGCAGCTTCTCGACAGGGGGGGGCGAGCAGTACTTC
many	TRBD2	TRBV20-1	TRBJ2-5	CSAPTSGIWETQYF	TGCAGTGCACCGACTAGCGGGATCTGGGAGACCCAGTACTTC
many	NA	TRBV5-1	TRBJ2-1	CASSSSDRSYNEQFF	TGCGCCAGCAGCTCGTCTGATAGGTCCTACAATGAGCAGTTCTTC
few	NA	TRBV6-2/TRBV6-3	TRBJ2-1	CASSYGILANEQFF	TGTGCCAGCAGTTACGGGATCCTTGCGAATGAGCAGTTCTTC
NA	NA	TRBV12-3/TRBV12-4	TRBJ2-2	CASSFLGELFF	TGTGCCAGCAGTTTTCTCGGGGAGCTGTTTTTT
many	NA	TRBV7-9	TRBJ1-2	CASSNDGGSGYTF	TGTGCCAGCAGCAACGACGGGGGCTCTGGCTACACCTTC
many	TRBD1	TRBV5-6	TRBJ1-2	CASSAGTGDGYTF	TGTGCCAGCAGCGCGGGGACAGGAGATGGCTACACCTTC
NA	NA	TRBV15	TRBJ1-2	CATSRDPRGVGGYTF	TGTGCCACCAGCAGAGATCCCCGGGGGGTGGGAGGCTACACCTTC
many	TRBD1	TRBV6-1	TRBJ1-2	CAGTWTGTNYGYTF	TGTGCCGGGACATGGACAGGGACAAACTATGGCTACACCTTC
few	TRBD1	TRBV7-3	TRBJ2-5	CASSLGTRGLVEETQYF	TGTGCCAGCAGCTTAGGGACGAGGGGGCTAGTAGAAGAGACCCAGTACTTC
many	TRBD2	TRBV20-1	TRBJ2-3	CSAGRLAGRTDTQYF	TGCAGTGCTGGCCGACTAGCGGGTCGCACAGATACGCAGTATTTT
many	TRBD1	TRBV6-5	TRBJ1-2	CASSYGQGLSYTF	TGTGCCAGCAGTTACGGACAGGGTTTAAGCTACACCTTC
NA	NA	TRBV7-2	TRBJ2-5	CASSLAGHMQTQYF	TGTGCCAGCAGCTTAGCAGGACATATGCAGACCCAGTACTTC
NA	NA	TRBV11-3	TRBJ2-3	CASRGGNGDTQYF	TGTGCCAGCCGGGGTGGAAATGGCGATACGCAGTATTTT
many	TRBD2	TRBV5-6	TRBJ2-7	CASSLSRGGRPYEQYF	TGTGCCAGCAGCTTGTCCCGCGGGGGGCGCCCCTACGAGCAGTACTTC
many	NA	TRBV5-1	TRBJ2-1	CASSFRGTGYNEQFF	TGCGCCAGCAGCTTCAGGGGAACGGGCTACAATGAGCAGTTCTTC
many	TRBD2	TRBV5-1	TRBJ2-1	CASSRSGGVQFF	TGCGCCAGCAGCCGTTCGGGGGGGGTGCAGTTCTTC
NA	TRBD1	TRBV4-1	TRBJ1-1	CASSQVVFGQVTEAFF	TGCGCCAGCAGCCAAGTCGTCTTTGGACAGGTCACTGAAGCTTTCTTT
NA	NA	TRBV6-1	TRBJ2-7	CASSPPGGTNEQYF	TGTGCCAGCAGTCCCCCCGGGGGTACCAACGAGCAGTACTTC
many	NA	TRBV29-1	TRBJ2-7	CSGGLDYEQYF	TGCAGCGGGGGACTGGACTACGAGCAGTACTTC
many	TRBD1	TRBV20-1	TRBJ2-7	CSAMGQGAYEQYF	TGCAGTGCTATGGGACAGGGGGCCTACGAGCAGTACTTC
many	NA	TRBV24-1	TRBJ2-1	CATEGASNEQFF	TGTGCCACCGAGGGCGCCAGCAATGAGCAGTTCTTC
many	NA	TRBV5-1	TRBJ1-3	CASRGENTIYF	TGCGCCAGCAGAGGTGAAAACACCATATATTTT
few	TRBD2	TRBV5-4	TRBJ2-1	CASSLVGAGGPFNSYNEQFF	TGTGCCAGCAGCTTGGTCGGCGCGGGAGGGCCGTTTAACTCCTACAATGAGCAGTTCTTC
few	TRBD2	TRBV20-1	TRBJ2-1	CSADTGGSYNEQFF	TGCAGTGCTGATACGGGAGGCTCCTACAATGAGCAGTTCTTC
NA	NA	TRBV4-1	TRBJ2-7	CASSQAGVGYEQYF	TGCGCCAGCAGCCAAGCGGGGGTAGGCTACGAGCAGTACTTC